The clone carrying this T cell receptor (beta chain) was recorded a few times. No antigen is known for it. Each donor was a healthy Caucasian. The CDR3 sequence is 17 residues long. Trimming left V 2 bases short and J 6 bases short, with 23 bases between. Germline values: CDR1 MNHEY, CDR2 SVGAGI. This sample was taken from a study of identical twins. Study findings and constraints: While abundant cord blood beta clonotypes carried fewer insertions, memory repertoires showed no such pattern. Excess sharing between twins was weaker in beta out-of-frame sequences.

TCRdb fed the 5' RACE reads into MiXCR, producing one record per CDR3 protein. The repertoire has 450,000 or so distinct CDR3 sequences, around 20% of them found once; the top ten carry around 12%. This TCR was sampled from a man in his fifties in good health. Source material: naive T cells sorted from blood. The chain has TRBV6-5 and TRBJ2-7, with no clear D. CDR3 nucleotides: TGTGCCAGCAGTTACGAAGATGTAAGGGTGATGAATACCGAGCAGTACTTC. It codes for CASSYEDVRVMNTEQYF.